The present T cell receptor (beta chain) was sequenced within a study of blood T cell repertoires in COVID-19. Trimming removed 2 bases at V and 4 bases at J, with 11 bases between. CDR3 length equals 13 residues. Germline CDR1 GTSNPN, CDR2 SVGIG (reference sequence). In the original analysis: Cell counts per sample came from amplifying reference gene primers. Profiled with immunoSEQ multiplex PCR; TCRdb holds only in-frame clones, not every one. The V and J calls and clone size come from that table; D and trimming were worked out from the DNA. The table includes some 150,000 clones, around 83% detected once.

Sequencing used peripheral blood. The sequence was collected from a woman aged 45-59 years with acute or convalescent COVID-19. The chain is built from TRBV30 and TRBJ1-1; the D gene is possibly TRBD1 (6 bases). The CDR3 nucleotides are TGTGCCTGGAGTTCAGGGGTGGCCACTGAAGCTTTCTTT. This encodes CAWSSGVATEAFF.